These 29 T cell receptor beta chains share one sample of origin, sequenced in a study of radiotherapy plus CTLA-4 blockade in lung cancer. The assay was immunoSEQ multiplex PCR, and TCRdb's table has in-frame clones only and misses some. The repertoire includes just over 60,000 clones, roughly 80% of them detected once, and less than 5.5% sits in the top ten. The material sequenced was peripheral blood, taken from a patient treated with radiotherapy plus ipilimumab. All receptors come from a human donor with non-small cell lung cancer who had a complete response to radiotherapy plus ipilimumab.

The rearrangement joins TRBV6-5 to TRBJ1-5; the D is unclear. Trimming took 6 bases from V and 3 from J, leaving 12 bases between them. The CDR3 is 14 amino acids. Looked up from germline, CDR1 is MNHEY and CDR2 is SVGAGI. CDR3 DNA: TGTGCCAGCAGCTCCGGACGGACCAATCAGCCCCAGCATTTT. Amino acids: CASSSGRTNQPQHF.

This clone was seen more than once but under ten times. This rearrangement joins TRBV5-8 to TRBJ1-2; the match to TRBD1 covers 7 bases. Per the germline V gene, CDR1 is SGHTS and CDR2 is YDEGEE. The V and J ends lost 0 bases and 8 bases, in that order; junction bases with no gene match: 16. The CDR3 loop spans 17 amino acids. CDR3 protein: CASSLGQGQLPLGGYTF. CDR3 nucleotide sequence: TGTGCCAGCAGCTTGGGGCAGGGACAGCTTCCCCTCGGAGGCTACACCTTC.

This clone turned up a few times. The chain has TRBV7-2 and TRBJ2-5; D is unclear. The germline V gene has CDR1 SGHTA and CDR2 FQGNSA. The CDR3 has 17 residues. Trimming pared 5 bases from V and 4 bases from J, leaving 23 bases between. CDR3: CASSRSLGPAGGETQYF. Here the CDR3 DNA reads TGTGCCAGCAGCCGTTCCTTGGGTCCGGCCGGCGGAGAGACCCAGTACTTC.

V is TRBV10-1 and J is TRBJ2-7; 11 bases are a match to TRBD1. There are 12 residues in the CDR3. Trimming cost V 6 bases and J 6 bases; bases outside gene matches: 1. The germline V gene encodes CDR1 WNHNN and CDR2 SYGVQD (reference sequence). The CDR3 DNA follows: TGCGCCAGCAGGGACAGGGGGCGCGAGCAGTACGTC. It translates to CASRDRGREQYV.

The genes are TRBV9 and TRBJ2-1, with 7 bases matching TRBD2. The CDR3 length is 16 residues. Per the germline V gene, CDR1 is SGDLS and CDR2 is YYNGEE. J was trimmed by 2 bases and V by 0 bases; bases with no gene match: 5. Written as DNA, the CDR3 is TGTGCCAGCAGCGTAGATTCGGGAGGAACCTACAATGAGCAGTTCTTC. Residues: CASSVDSGGTYNEQFF. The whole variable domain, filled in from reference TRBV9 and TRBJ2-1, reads DSGVTQTPKHLITATGQRVTLRCSPRSGDLSVYWYQQSLDQGLQFLIQYYNGEERAKGNILERFSAQQFPDLHSELNLSSLELGDSALYFCASSVDSGGTYNEQFFGPGTRLTVL.

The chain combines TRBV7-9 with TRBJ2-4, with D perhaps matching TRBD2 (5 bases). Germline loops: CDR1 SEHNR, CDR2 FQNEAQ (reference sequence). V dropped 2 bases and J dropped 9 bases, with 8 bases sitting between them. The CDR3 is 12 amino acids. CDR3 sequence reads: CASSLSGFIQYF. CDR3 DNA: TGTGCCAGCAGCTTATCGGGGTTCATTCAGTACTTC.

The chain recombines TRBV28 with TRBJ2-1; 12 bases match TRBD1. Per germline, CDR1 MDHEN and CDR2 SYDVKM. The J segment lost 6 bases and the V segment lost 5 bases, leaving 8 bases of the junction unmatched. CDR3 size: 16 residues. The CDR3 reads CASSGGDRGRGNEQFF. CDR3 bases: TGTGCCAGCAGTGGTGGGGACAGGGGGCGAGGCAATGAGCAGTTCTTC.

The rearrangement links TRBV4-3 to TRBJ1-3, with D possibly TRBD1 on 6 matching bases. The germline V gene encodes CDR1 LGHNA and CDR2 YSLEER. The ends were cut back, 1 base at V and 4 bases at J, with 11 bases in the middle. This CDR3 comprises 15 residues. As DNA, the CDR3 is TGCGCCAGCAGCCAAGCGGGGGGCCTAGGAAACACCATATATTTT. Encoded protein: CASSQAGGLGNTIYF.

The CDR3 DNA reads as TGTGCCAGCAGGAGGGGGTCGGGACAGGGCATCATATACGAGCAGTACGTC. It translates to CASRRGSGQGIIYEQYV. The chain uses TRBV27 and TRBJ2-7; the match to TRBD1 covers 9 bases. The CDR3 runs to 17 residues. The germline V gene has CDR1 MNHEY and CDR2 SMNVEV (reference sequence). Losses at the gene ends were 6 bases for V and 4 bases for J; bases not matched to a gene: 16.

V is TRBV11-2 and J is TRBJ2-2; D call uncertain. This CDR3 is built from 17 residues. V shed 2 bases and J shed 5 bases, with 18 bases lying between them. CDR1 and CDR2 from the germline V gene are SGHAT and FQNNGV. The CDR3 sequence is CASSLIWFRVKTGELFF. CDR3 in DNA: TGTGCCAGCAGCTTAATTTGGTTTAGGGTTAAGACCGGGGAGCTGTTTTTT. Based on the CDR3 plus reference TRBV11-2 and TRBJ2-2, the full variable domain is EAGVAQSPRYKIIEKRQSVAFWCNPISGHATLYWYQQILGQGPKLLIQFQNNGVVDDSQLPKDRFSAERLKGVDSTLKIQPAKLEDSAVYLCASSLIWFRVKTGELFFGEGSRLTVL.

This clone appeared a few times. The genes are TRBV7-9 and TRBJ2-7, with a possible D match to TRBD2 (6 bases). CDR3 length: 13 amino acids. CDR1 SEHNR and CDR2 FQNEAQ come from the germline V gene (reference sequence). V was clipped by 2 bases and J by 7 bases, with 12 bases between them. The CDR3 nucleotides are TGTGCCAGCAGCTTAAGCGCGGGGATTGAGCAGTACGTC. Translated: CASSLSAGIEQYV.

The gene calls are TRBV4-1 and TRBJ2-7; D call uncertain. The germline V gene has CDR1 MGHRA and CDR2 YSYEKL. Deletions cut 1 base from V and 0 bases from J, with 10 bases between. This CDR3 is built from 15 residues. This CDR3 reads CASSQGSFGSYEQYF. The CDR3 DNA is TGCGCCAGCAGCCAAGGGTCTTTCGGCTCCTACGAGCAGTACTTC.

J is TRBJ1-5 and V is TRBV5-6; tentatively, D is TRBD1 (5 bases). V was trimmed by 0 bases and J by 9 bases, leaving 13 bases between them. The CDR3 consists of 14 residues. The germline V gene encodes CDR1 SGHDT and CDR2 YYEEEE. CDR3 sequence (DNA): TGTGCCAGCAGCTTGGATGGACATACCTCGCCCCAGCATTTT. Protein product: CASSLDGHTSPQHF. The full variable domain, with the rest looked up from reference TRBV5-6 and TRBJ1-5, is DAGVTQSPTHLIKTRGQQVTLRCSPKSGHDTVSWYQQALGQGPQFIFQYYEEEERQRGNFPDRFSGHQFPNYSSELNVNALLLGDSALYLCASSLDGHTSPQHFGDGTRLSIL.

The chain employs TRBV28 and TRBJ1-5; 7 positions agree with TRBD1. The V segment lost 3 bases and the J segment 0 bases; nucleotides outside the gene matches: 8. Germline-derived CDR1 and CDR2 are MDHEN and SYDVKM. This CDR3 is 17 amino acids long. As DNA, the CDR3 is TGTGCCAGCAGTTTCGGAGGGGGCGGGCATAGCAATCAGCCCCAGCATTTT. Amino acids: CASSFGGGGHSNQPQHF.

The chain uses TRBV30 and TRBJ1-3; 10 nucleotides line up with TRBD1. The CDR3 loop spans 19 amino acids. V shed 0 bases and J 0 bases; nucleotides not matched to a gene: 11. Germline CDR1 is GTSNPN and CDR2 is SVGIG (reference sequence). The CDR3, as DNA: TGTGCCTGGAGTGTAGGACAGGGGGTCTACAAGTCCTCTGGAAACACCATATATTTT. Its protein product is CAWSVGQGVYKSSGNTIYF.

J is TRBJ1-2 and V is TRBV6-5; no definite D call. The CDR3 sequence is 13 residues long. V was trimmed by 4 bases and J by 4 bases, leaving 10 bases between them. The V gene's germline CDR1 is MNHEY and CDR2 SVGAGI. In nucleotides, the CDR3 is TGTGCCAGCAGTTCAGCTGTGGTCTATGGCTACACCTTC. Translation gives CASSSAVVYGYTF.

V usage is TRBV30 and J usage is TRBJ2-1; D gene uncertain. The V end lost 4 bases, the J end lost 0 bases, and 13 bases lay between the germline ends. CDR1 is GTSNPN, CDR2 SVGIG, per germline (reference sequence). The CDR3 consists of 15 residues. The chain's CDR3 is CAWTNQALSYNEQFF. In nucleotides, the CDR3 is TGTGCCTGGACTAATCAGGCTCTCTCCTACAATGAGCAGTTCTTC.

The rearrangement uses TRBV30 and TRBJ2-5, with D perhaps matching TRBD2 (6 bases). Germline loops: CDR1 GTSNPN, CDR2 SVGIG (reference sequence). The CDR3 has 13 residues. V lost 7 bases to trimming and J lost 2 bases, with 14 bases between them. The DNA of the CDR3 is TGTGCCTTGGCGGGAAATTTTCAAGAGACCCAGTACTTC. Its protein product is CALAGNFQETQYF. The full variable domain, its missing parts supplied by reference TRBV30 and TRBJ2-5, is SQTIHQWPATLVQPVGSPLSLECTVEGTSNPNLYWYRQAAGRGLQLLFYSVGIGQISSEVPQNLSASRPQDRQFILSSKKLLLSDSGFYLCALAGNFQETQYFGPGTRLLVL.

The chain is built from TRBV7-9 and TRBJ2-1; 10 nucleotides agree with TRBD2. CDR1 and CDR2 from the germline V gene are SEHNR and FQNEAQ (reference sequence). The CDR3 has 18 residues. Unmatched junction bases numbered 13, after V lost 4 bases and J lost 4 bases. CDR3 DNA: TGTGCCAGCAGCTCCATAGCGGGGGGTCCTCTACTATACAATGAGCAGTTCTTC. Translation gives CASSSIAGGPLLYNEQFF.

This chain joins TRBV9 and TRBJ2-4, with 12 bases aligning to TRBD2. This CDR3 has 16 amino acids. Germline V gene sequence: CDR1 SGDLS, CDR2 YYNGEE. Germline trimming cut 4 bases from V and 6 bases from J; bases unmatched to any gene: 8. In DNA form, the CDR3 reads TGTGCCAGCAGCCCCCTAGCGGGGGGGCCGGGAAACATTCAGTACTTC. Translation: CASSPLAGGPGNIQYF.

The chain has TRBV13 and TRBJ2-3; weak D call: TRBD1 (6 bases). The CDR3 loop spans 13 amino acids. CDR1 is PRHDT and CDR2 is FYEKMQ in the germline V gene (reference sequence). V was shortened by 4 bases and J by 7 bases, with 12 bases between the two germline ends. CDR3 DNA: TGTGCCAGCAGCTCGACTACAGGGTATACGCAGTATTTT. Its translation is CASSSTTGYTQYF. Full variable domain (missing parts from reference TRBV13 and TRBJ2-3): AAGVIQSPRHLIKEKRETATLKCYPIPRHDTVYWYQQGPGQDPQFLISFYEKMQSDKGSIPDRFSAQQFSDYHSELNMSSLELGDSALYFCASSSTTGYTQYFGPGTRLTVL.

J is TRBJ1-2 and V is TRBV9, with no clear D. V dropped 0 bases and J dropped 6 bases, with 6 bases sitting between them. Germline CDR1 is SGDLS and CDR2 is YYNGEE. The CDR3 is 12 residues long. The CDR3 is CASSVGVDGYTF. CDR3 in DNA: TGTGCCAGCAGCGTAGGGGTGGATGGCTACACCTTC.

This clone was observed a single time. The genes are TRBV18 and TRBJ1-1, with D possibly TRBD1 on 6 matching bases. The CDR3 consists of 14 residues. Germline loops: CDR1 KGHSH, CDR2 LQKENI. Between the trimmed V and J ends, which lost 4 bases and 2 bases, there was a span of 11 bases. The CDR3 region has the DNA TGTGCCAGCTCACTGGGACACGGAAACACTGAAGCTTTCTTT. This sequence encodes CASSLGHGNTEAFF.

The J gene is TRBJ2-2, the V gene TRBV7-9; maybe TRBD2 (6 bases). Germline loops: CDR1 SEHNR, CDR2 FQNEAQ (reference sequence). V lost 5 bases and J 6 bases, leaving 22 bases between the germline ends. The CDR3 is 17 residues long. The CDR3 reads CASSPGLTPYFAGELFF. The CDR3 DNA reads TGTGCCAGCAGCCCAGGACTAACTCCCTACTTCGCCGGGGAGCTGTTTTTT.

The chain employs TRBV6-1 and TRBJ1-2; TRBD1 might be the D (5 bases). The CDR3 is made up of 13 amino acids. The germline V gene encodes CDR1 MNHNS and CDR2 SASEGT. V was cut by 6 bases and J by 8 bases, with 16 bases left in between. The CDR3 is CASRAQGLDGYTF. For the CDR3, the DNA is TGTGCCAGCAGGGCTCAGGGTTTGGACGGCTACACCTTC.

CDR3 bases: TGTGCCAGCACTACCATGCTCGGACAGCGCACAGATACGCAGTATTTT. Translated: CASTTMLGQRTDTQYF. The chain recombines TRBV6-6 with TRBJ2-3, with a weak D call TRBD1 (6 bases). The ends were cut back, 7 bases at V and 1 base at J, with 18 bases in the middle. Germline lookup yields CDR1 MNHNY and CDR2 SVGAGI (reference sequence). The CDR3 has 16 residues.

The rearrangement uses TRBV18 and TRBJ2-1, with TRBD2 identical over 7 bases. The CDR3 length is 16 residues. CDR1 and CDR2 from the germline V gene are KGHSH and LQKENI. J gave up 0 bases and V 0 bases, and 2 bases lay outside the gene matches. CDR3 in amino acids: CASSPPRGTSYNEQFF. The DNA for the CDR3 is TGTGCCAGCTCACCACCGCGGGGGACCTCCTACAATGAGCAGTTCTTC.

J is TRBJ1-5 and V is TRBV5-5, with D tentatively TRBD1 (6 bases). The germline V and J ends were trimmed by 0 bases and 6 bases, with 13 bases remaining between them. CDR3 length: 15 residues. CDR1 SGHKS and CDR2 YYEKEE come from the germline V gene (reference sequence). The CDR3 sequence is CASSLAPQGSQPQHF. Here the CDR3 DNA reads TGTGCCAGCAGCTTGGCTCCTCAGGGGAGTCAGCCCCAGCATTTT.

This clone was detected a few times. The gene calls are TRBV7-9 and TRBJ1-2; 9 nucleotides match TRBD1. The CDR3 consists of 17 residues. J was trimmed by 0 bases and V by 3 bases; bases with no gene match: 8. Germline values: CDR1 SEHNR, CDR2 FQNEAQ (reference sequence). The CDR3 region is CASSLLTTGGSNYGYTF. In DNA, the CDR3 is TGTGCCAGCAGCTTGCTTACAACAGGGGGCTCTAACTATGGCTACACCTTC.